This T cell receptor (beta chain) derives from a study of T cell changes during pregnancy in multiple sclerosis. The protocol was immunoSEQ multiplex PCR, while the TCRdb copy is restricted to in-frame clones and leaves out a portion. This sample has around 63,000 clones; 90% to 95% occur once, and the top ten carry around 2.2%. The CDR3 has 14 amino acids. Per the germline V gene, CDR1 is MNHNY and CDR2 is SVGAGI (reference sequence). V lost 7 bases and J lost 7; bases outside the gene matches: 6. The V and J genes are TRBV6-6 and TRBJ2-2; 10 positions agree with TRBD2. The clonotype originates from a female donor in good health, enrolled as a control in a pregnancy study. Here the sequenced sample was peripheral blood, taken in the third trimester of pregnancy. The CDR3 loop is CASTLAGVGGELFF. DNA of the CDR3: TGTGCCAGCACCCTAGCGGGAGTTGGCGGGGAGCTGTTTTTT.